This TCR beta chain was recovered during a study of T cells in Graves' hyperthyroidism and ophthalmopathy. The CDR3 is made up of 16 amino acids. Germline V gene sequence: CDR1 MNHEY, CDR2 SVGAGI. The V and J ends lost 0 bases and 5 bases respectively, with 16 bases between them. Template material for amplifying TCR beta CDR3 regions consisted of RNA transcripts. HTBI primers drove first-round RT-PCR of the TCR CDR3. Using its own MiXCR run on the multiplex PCR reads, TCRdb lists one record per CDR3 protein. The data contain around 350,000 distinct CDR3 sequences, 19% of them singletons. Source material: blood. This chain connects TRBV6-5 to TRBJ1-1, with D possibly matching TRBD1 (5 bases). The receptor comes from a woman under 30 with Graves' hyperthyroidism. CDR3 coding DNA: TGTGCCAGCAGTTACTCTCGTACAGGCCGGCGGACTGAAGCTTTCTTT. Translating gives CASSYSRTGRRTEAFF.